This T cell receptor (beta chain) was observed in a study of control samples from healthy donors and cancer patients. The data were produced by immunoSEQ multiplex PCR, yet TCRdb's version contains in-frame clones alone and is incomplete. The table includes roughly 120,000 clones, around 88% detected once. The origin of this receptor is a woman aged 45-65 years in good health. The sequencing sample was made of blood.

The CDR3 loop is CATSGRGGNTEAFF. The CDR3 bases are TGTGCCACCAGCGGGAGGGGTGGGAACACTGAAGCTTTCTTT. V gene TRBV24-1 combines with J gene TRBJ1-1; D is perhaps TRBD1 (5 bases). V was pared by 7 bases and J by 1 base, with 12 bases between. Germline CDR1 KGHDR, CDR2 SFDVKD. There are 14 residues in the CDR3.